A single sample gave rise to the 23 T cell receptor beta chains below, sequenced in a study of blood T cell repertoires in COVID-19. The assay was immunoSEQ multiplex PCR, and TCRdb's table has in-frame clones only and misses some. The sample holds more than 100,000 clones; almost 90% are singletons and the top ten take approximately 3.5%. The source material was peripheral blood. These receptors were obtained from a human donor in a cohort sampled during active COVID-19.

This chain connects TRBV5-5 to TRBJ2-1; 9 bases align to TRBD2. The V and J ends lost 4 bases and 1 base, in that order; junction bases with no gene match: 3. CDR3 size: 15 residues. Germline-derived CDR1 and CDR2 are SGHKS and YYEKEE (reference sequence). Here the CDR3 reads CASSPLAGSYNEQFF. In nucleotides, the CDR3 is TGTGCCAGCAGCCCTCTAGCGGGGTCCTACAATGAGCAGTTCTTC. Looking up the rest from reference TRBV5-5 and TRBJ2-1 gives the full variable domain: DAGVTQSPTHLIKTRGQQVTLRCSPISGHKSVSWYQQVLGQGPQFIFQYYEKEERGRGNFPDRFSARQFPNYSSELNVNALLLGDSALYLCASSPLAGSYNEQFFGPGTRLTVL.

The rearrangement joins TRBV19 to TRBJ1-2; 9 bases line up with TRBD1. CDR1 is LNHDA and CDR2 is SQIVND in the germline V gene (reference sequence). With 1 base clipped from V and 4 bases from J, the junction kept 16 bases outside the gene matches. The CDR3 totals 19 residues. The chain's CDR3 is CASSIGLRGQGLPFYGYTF. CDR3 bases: TGTGCCAGTAGTATAGGATTGAGGGGACAGGGCCTGCCGTTCTATGGCTACACCTTC. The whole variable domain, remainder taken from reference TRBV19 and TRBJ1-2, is DGGITQSPKYLFRKEGQNVTLSCEQNLNHDAMYWYRQDPGQGLRLIYYSQIVNDFQKGDIAEGYSVSREKKESFPLTVTSAQKNPTAFYLCASSIGLRGQGLPFYGYTFGSGTRLTVV.

CDR3 sequence: CASSGYRGRTEAFF. CDR3 coding DNA: TGTGCCAGCAGCGGGTACAGGGGGCGGACTGAAGCTTTCTTT. The V gene is TRBV9, the J gene TRBJ1-1, with 9 positions matching TRBD1. From germline, CDR1 is SGDLS and CDR2 YYNGEE. The V segment lost 3 bases and the J segment 5 bases; nucleotides outside the gene matches: 5. This CDR3 is built from 14 residues.

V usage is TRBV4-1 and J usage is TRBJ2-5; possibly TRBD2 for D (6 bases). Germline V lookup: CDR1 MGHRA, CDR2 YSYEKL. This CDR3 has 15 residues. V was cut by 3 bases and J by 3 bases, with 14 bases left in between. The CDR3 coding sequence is TGCGCCAGCAGCCACCCGGGAGAGCGCAAAGAGACCCAGTACTTC. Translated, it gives CASSHPGERKETQYF.

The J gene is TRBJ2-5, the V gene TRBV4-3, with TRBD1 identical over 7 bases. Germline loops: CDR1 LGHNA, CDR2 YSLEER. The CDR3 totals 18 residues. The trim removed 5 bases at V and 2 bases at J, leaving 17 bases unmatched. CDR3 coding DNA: TGCGCCAGCAGCACAGGGGAGCCGCTCGAGCATCCTCAAGAGACCCAGTACTTC. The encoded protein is CASSTGEPLEHPQETQYF.

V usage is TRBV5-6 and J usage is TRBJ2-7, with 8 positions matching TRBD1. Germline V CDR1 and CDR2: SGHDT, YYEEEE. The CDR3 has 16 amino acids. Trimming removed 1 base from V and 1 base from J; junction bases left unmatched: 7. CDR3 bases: TGTGCCAGCAGCTTGCTAGGCCAGGGGGCTTCCTACGAGCAGTACTTC. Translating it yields CASSLLGQGASYEQYF.

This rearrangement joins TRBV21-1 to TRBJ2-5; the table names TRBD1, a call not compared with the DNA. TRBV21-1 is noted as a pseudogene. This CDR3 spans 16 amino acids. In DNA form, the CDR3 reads TGTGCCAGCAGCAATTTAAAAGCAGACAGACAAGAGACCCAGTACTTC. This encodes CASSNLKADRQETQYF.

The CDR3 sequence: CASRFNNPEQYF. CDR3 in DNA: TGTGCCAGCAGATTTAACAACCCTGAGCAGTACTTC. This chain joins TRBV11-2 and TRBJ2-7; unclear D gene. Per germline, CDR1 SGHAT and CDR2 FQNNGV. Trimming left V 6 bases short and J 7 bases short, with 13 bases between. The CDR3 runs to 12 residues.

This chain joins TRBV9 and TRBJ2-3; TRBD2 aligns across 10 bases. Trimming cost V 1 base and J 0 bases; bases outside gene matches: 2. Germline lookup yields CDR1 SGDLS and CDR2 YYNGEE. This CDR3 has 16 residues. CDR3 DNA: TGTGCCAGCAGCGTAAGCGGGAGGGCGAGCACAGATACGCAGTATTTT. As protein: CASSVSGRASTDTQYF.

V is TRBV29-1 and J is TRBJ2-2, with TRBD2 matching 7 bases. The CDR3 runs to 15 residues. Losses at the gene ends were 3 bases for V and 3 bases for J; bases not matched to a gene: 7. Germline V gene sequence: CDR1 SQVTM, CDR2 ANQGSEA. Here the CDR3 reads CSVDMGGSYTGELFF. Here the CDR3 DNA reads TGCAGCGTTGATATGGGGGGGTCCTACACCGGGGAGCTGTTTTTT.

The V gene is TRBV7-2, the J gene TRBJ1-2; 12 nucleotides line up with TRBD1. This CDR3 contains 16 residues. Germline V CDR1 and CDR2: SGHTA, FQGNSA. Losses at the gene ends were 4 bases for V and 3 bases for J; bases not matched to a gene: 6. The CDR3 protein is CASSSGTGGLYYGYTF. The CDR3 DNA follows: TGTGCCAGCAGCTCCGGGACAGGGGGCTTATACTATGGCTACACCTTC.

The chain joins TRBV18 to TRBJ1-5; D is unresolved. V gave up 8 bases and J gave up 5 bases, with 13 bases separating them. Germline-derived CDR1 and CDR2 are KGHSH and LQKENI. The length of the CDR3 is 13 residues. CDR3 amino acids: CASTIVRDQPQHF. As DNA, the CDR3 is TGTGCCAGCACTATAGTGAGGGATCAGCCCCAGCATTTT.

CDR3 residues: CASSPSRGIQPQHF. CDR3 DNA: TGTGCCAGTAGTCCCTCCCGGGGGATTCAGCCCCAGCATTTT. J is TRBJ1-5 and V is TRBV19, with D possibly TRBD1 on 5 matching bases. Germline values: CDR1 LNHDA, CDR2 SQIVND (reference sequence). CDR3 length: 14 amino acids. V was clipped by 5 bases and J by 6 bases, with 14 bases between them.

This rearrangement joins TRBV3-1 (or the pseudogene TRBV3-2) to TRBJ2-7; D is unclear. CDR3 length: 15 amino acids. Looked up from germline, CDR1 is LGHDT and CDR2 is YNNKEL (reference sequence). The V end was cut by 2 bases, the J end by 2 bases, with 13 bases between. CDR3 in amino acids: CASSQSARSAYEQYF. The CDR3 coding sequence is TGTGCCAGCAGCCAATCCGCACGGTCTGCCTACGAGCAGTACTTC.

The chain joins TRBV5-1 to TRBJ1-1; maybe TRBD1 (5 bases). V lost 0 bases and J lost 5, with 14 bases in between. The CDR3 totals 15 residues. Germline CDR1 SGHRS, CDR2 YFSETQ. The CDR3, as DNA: TGCGCCAGCAGCTTGGGCGGGGGTCGTTGGACTGAAGCTTTCTTT. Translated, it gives CASSLGGGRWTEAFF.

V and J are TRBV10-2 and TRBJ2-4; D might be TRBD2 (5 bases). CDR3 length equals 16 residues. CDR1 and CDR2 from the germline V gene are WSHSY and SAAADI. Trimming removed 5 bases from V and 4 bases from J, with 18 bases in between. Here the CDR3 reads CASSRGLEDRKNIQYF. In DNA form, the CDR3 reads TGCGCCAGCAGTCGCGGACTGGAGGATAGGAAAAACATTCAGTACTTC.

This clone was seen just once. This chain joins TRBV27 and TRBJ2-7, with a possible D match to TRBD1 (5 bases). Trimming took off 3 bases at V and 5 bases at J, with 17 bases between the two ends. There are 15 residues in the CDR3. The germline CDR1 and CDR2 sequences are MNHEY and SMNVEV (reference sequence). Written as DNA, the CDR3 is TGTGCCAGCAGTTTGGTTGCGGTCCCCAGGGACGAGCAGTACTTC. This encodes CASSLVAVPRDEQYF.

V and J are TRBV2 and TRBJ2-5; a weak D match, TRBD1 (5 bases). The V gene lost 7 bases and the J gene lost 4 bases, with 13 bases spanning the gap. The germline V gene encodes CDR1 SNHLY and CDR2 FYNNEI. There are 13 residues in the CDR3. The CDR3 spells CASTLGLSETQYF. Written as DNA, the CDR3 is TGTGCCAGCACCCTGGGGCTATCAGAGACCCAGTACTTC. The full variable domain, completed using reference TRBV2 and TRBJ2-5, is EPEVTQTPSHQVTQMGQEVILRCVPISNHLYFYWYRQILGQKVEFLVSFYNNEISEKSEIFDDQFSVERPDGSNFTLKIRSTKLEDSAMYFCASTLGLSETQYFGPGTRLLVL.

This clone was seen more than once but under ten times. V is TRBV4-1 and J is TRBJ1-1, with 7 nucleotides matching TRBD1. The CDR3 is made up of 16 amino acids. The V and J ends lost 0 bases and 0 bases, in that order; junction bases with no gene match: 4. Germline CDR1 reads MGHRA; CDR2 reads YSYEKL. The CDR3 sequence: CASSQDTGAMNTEAFF. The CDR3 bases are TGCGCCAGCAGCCAAGACACAGGGGCCATGAACACTGAAGCTTTCTTT.

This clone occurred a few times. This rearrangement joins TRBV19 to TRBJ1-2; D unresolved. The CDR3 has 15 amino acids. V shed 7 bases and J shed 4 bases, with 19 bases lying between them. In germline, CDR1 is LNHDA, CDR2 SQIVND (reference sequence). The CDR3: CASKAQETTRYGYTF. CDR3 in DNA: TGTGCCAGTAAAGCCCAGGAGACTACCCGCTATGGCTACACCTTC.

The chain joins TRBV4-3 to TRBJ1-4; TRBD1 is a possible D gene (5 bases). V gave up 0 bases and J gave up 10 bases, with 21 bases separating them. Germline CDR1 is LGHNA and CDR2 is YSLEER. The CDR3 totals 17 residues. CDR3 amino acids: CASSQEPGRGEMGKLFF. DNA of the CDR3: TGCGCCAGCAGCCAAGAGCCGGGGCGCGGGGAAATGGGAAAACTGTTTTTT.

CDR3 in amino acids: CASRGEAGLYGYTF. The CDR3 DNA follows: TGTGCCAGCAGAGGCGAGGCAGGGCTCTATGGCTACACCTTC. V is TRBV28 and J is TRBJ1-2; TRBD1 is a possible D gene (5 bases). Per germline, CDR1 MDHEN and CDR2 SYDVKM. V dropped 6 bases and J dropped 4 bases, with 15 bases sitting between them. The CDR3 length is 14 residues.

The CDR3 loop is CASSVTSGDFYEQFF. CDR3 in DNA: TGTGCCAGCAGTGTGACTAGCGGCGACTTCTATGAGCAGTTCTTC. The gene calls are TRBV27 and TRBJ2-1, with TRBD2 matching 9 bases. Germline V lookup: CDR1 MNHEY, CDR2 SMNVEV (reference sequence). Trimming took 5 bases from V and 8 from J; bases not matched to a gene: 10. This CDR3 contains 15 residues.